The sequence of this T cell receptor beta chain was determined in a study of T cells after posttransplantation cyclophosphamide. Notes on the study in general: Donor CD8+ memory clones often dominated recipient blood repertoires at later times.

The method was immunoSEQ multiplex PCR; TCRdb's version includes in-frame clones alone and lacks a portion of them. The sample yields tens of thousands of clones, without any singletons. The CDR3 extends over 11 amino acids. The germline gives CDR1 MNHEY, CDR2 SMNVEV (reference sequence). V gave up 6 bases and J gave up 14 bases, with 16 bases separating them. The table lists this clone with many counts. The antigen remains unidentified. Sequencing input: PBMCs. The V call is TRBV27, the J call TRBJ1-1; possibly TRBD1 for D (5 bases). This TCR derives from a woman aged 30 to 39 in good health and a related stem cell transplant donor. CDR3 in DNA: TGTGCCAGCAGCTCGAGCAGGGTTAAGTTCTTT. Its protein product is CASSSSRVKFF.